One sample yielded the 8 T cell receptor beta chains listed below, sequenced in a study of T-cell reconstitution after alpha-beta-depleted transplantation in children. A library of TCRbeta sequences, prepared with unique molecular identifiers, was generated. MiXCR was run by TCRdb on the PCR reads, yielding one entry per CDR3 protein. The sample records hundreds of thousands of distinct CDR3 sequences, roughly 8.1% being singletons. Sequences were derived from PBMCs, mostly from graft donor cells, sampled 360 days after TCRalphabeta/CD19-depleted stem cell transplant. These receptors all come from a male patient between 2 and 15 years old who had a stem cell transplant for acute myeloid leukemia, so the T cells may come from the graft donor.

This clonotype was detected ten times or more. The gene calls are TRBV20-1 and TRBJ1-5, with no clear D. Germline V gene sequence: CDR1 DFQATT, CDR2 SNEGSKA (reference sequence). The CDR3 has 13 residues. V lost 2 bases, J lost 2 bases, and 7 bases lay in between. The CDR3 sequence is CSARKSGNQPQHF. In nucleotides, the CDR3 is TGCAGTGCTAGAAAATCTGGCAATCAGCCCCAGCATTTT.

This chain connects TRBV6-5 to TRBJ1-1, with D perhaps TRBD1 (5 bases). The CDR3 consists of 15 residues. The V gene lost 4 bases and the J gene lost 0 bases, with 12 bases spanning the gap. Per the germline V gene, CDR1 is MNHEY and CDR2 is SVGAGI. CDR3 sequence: CASSWEEGMNTEAFF. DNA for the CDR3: TGTGCCAGCAGTTGGGAGGAGGGGATGAACACTGAAGCTTTCTTT.

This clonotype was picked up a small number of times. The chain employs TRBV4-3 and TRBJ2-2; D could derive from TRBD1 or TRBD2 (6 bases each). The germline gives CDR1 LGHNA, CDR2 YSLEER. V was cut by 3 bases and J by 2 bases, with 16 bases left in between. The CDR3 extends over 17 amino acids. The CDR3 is CASSQGGGPDNTGELFF. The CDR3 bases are TGCGCCAGCAGCCAGGGGGGCGGACCTGATAACACCGGGGAGCTGTTTTTT.

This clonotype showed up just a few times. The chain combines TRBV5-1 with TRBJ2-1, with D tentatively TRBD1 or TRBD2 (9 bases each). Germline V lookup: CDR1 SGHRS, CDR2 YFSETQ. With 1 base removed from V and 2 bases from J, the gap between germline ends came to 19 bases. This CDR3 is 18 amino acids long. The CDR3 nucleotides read TGCGCCAGCAGCTTGAGCCTAGCGGGACAGGGACCCTACAATGAGCAGTTCTTC. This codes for CASSLSLAGQGPYNEQFF.

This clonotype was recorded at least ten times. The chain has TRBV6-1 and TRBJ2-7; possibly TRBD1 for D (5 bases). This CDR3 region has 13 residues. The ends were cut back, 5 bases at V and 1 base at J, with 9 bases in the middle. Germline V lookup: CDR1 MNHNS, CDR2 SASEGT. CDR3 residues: CASSPRVSYEQYF. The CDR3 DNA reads TGTGCCAGCAGTCCCAGGGTGTCCTACGAGCAGTACTTC.

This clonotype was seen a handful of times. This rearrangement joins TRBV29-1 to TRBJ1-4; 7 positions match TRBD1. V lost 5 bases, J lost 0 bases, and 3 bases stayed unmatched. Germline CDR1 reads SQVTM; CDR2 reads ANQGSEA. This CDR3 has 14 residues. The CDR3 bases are TGCAGCGTTTCAGGGGGTCCAACTAATGAAAAACTGTTTTTT. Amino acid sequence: CSVSGGPTNEKLFF. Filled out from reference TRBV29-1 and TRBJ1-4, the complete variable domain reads SAVISQKPSRDICQRGTSLTIQCQVDSQVTMMFWYRQQPGQSLTLIATANQGSEATYESGFVIDKFPISRPNLTFSTLTVSNMSPEDSSIYLCSVSGGPTNEKLFFGSGTQLSVL.

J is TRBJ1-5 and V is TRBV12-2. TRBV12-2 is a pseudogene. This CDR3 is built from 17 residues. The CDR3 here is CASRALRGGASNQPQHF. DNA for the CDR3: TGTGCAAGTCGAGCCCTCCGGGGGGGGGCAAGCAATCAGCCCCAGCATTTT.

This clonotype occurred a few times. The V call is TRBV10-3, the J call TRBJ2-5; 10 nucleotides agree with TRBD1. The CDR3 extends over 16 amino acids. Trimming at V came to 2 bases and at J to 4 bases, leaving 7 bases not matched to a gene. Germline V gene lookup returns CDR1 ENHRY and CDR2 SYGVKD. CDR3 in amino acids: CAISEPNGQGVETQYF. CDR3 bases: TGTGCCATCAGTGAGCCAAACGGACAGGGGGTAGAGACCCAGTACTTC.